Listed below are T cell receptor beta chains from one sample, sequenced in a study of vaccination and CD4 T cells after COVID-19. TCRdb ran MiXCR on the PCR reads and lists one entry per CDR3 protein. In the table there are 13,000 to 15,000 distinct CDR3 sequences, 50% to 75% of which are singletons. These receptors have no known antigen. The sequencing input was CD4+ T cells from blood, cultured in vitro. The origin of the receptors is a human donor who had recovered from COVID-19. The CDR3 runs from the conserved cysteine through the conserved F or W. D genes are given only for firm matches. A row's size may be missing; if present it is once, few, many or a size class.

TRBD2 | - | TRBJ2-3 | TRBV5-4 | CASSPDGRAVDTQYF | TGTGCCAGCAGCCCTGACGGGAGGGCTGTAGATACGCAGTATTTT
TRBD1 | - | TRBJ1-2 | TRBV11-2 | CASSPDRGYGYTF | TGTGCCAGCAGCCCCGACAGGGGCTATGGCTACACCTTC
- | once | TRBJ2-5 | TRBV24-1 | CATAAGGNQETQYF | TGTGCCACCGCGGCTGGCGGGAACCAAGAGACCCAGTACTTC
- | - | TRBJ1-2 | TRBV12-3/TRBV12-4 | CASSSGSSRGHTF | TGTGCCAGCAGCTCTGGTTCTTCCAGGGGTCACACCTTC
TRBD1 | - | TRBJ2-7 | TRBV20-1 | CSARGWDRGARSSYEQYF | TGCAGTGCTAGAGGTTGGGACAGGGGCGCGCGTAGCTCCTACGAGCAGTACTTC
- | - | TRBJ2-3 | TRBV5-1 | CASSLGGEYSTDTQYF | TGCGCCAGCAGCTTGGGTGGGGAGTATAGCACAGATACGCAGTATTTT
- | - | TRBJ2-5 | TRBV2 | CASTPDPGDETQYF | TGTGCCAGCACCCCCGACCCCGGGGATGAGACCCAGTACTTC
- | - | TRBJ2-3 | TRBV12-3/TRBV12-4 | CASSSTGTDTQYF | TGTGCCAGCAGTTCAACAGGGACAGATACGCAGTATTTT
- | - | TRBJ1-5 | TRBV2 | CASSTGYGQPQHF | TGTGCCAGCAGTACAGGGTACGGACAGCCCCAGCATTTT
TRBD2 | - | TRBJ2-6 | TRBV2 | CASSVAGRAGANVLTF | TGTGCCAGCAGTGTGGCCGGGAGGGCCGGGGCCAACGTCCTGACTTTC
TRBD2 | few | TRBJ2-7 | TRBV7-9 | CASRTSGVGYEQYF | TGTGCCAGCAGGACTAGCGGAGTTGGGTACGAGCAGTACTTC
TRBD1 | - | TRBJ1-5 | TRBV6-1 | CASSDRGLSNQPQHF | TGTGCCAGCAGTGACAGGGGGCTCAGCAATCAGCCCCAGCATTTT
- | medium-sized | TRBJ1-1 | TRBV7-9 | CASSYPGGVTEAFF | TGTGCCAGCAGTTACCCTGGCGGGGTCACTGAAGCTTTCTTT
TRBD1 | - | TRBJ2-7 | TRBV27 | CASTGTGTHEQYF | TGTGCCAGCACCGGGACAGGGACCCACGAGCAGTACTTC